This TCR beta chain was identified during a study of beta chain features in type 1 diabetes. The study's findings and limits: Researchers report that Type 1 diabetes patients had moderately but significantly shorter TCRB CDR3s across all four CD4+ subsets.

Donors underwent one heparinised blood draw, around 100 mL on average. Germline V gene data show CDR1 as SGHTA and CDR2 as FQGNSA. V was cut by 6 bases and J by 5 bases, with 22 bases left in between. This CDR3 spans 16 amino acids. This clone was seen a few times. Its specificity is not known. Sequencing targeted expressed TCRB transcripts, as all isolated RNA had been reverse transcribed. The method was immunoSEQ multiplex PCR; TCRdb's version includes in-frame clones alone and lacks a portion of them. Of some 300,000 clones listed, about 7.8% were seen once; the top ten hold about 0.93%. This sequence originates from a woman aged 18-35 years in good health. Sequencing was carried out using central memory CD4+ T cells from blood. This sequence joins TRBV7-2 and TRBJ1-1, with D tentatively TRBD1 (6 bases). Written as DNA, the CDR3 is TGTGCCAGCAGAGGGGGGAGGGGTCCCGGCTGGACTGAAGCTTTCTTT. As protein: CASRGGRGPGWTEAFF.